The 15 T cell receptor beta chains listed next were all sequenced from one sample in a study of OX40 agonist ivuxolimab in advanced cancers. Sequenced by immunoSEQ multiplex PCR; TCRdb stores in-frame clones only, minus some. The data hold tens of thousands of clones, with roughly 94% observed a single time. Sample: CD4+ or CD8+ T cells sorted from blood, taken in a trial of the OX40 agonist ivuxolimab. These receptors were obtained from an adult with an advanced solid tumor such as melanoma, head and neck, liver or kidney cancer.

The V and J genes are TRBV29-1 and TRBJ1-4, with TRBD1 matching 7 bases. The CDR3 has 15 amino acids. Germline CDR1 reads SQVTM; CDR2 reads ANQGSEA. V was clipped by 4 bases and J by 0 bases; unmatched bases: 5. The CDR3 region is CSVGQGEATNEKLFF. CDR3 nucleotide sequence: TGCAGCGTTGGACAGGGAGAGGCAACTAATGAAAAACTGTTTTTT.

The rearrangement uses TRBV25-1 and TRBJ2-1; D not certain. V shed 2 bases and J shed 1 base, with 6 bases lying between them. CDR1 MGHDK and CDR2 SYGVNS come from the germline V gene. This CDR3 region has 14 residues. The CDR3 DNA is TGTGCCAGCAGTGAAATAGTTTCCTACAATGAGCAGTTCTTC. Encoded protein: CASSEIVSYNEQFF.

This chain links TRBV6-5 with TRBJ2-7, with TRBD1 identical over 7 bases. Germline loops: CDR1 MNHEY, CDR2 SVGAGI. With 6 bases clipped from V and 3 bases from J, the junction kept 5 bases outside the gene matches. This CDR3 is 13 amino acids long. For the CDR3, the DNA is TGTGCCAGCAGGGGTGGGACAGACTACGAGCAGTACTTC. Its translation is CASRGGTDYEQYF.

The genes are TRBV4-3 and TRBJ2-3; a weak D match, TRBD2 (5 bases). Per the germline V gene, CDR1 is LGHNA and CDR2 is YSLEER. The CDR3 contains 17 residues. V lost 0 bases and J 1 base, leaving 14 bases between the germline ends. The CDR3 DNA is TGCGCCAGCAGCCAAGAGTGGTTCGGACTTGGCACAGATACGCAGTATTTT. Its protein is CASSQEWFGLGTDTQYF.

V usage is TRBV6-1 and J usage is TRBJ1-1, with D unclear. The length of the CDR3 is 15 residues. In germline, CDR1 is MNHNS, CDR2 SASEGT. Trimming removed 1 base at V and 0 bases at J, with 9 bases between. The CDR3, as DNA: TGTGCCAGCAGTGAAGTTGGATTTATGAACACTGAAGCTTTCTTT. This sequence encodes CASSEVGFMNTEAFF.

V is TRBV9 and J is TRBJ2-7; 10 bases are shared with TRBD1. The CDR3 has 15 amino acids. CDR1 SGDLS and CDR2 YYNGEE come from the germline V gene. Losses at the gene ends were 0 bases for V and 2 bases for J; bases not matched to a gene: 2. Here the CDR3 reads CASSVGQGATYEQYF. The CDR3 coding sequence is TGTGCCAGCAGCGTAGGACAGGGGGCAACCTACGAGCAGTACTTC.

The table lists this clone with a count of one. A read error is likely here: a far larger clone is one base away. The sample contains more than one DNA sequence encoding this CDR3. J is TRBJ1-1 and V is TRBV9; TRBD1 is a possible D gene (5 bases). Looked up from germline, CDR1 is SGDLS and CDR2 is YYNGEE. There are 12 residues in the CDR3. V was shortened by 2 bases and J by 3 bases, with 5 bases between the two germline ends. CDR3 sequence reads: CASSVGDTEAFF. The CDR3 bases are TGTGCCAGCAGCGTGGGGGACACTGAAGCTTTCTTT.

CDR3 sequence reads: CASSDGGGPYNEQFF. The CDR3 DNA is TGTGCCAGCAGTGACGGGGGAGGCCCCTACAATGAGCAGTTCTTC. This chain joins TRBV6-4 and TRBJ2-1; perhaps TRBD2 as D (6 bases). The CDR3 has 15 residues. Trimming shortened V by 2 bases and J by 2 bases, and 10 bases separated the two germline ends. Germline assignment: CDR1 MRHNA and CDR2 SNTAGT.

This chain uses TRBV6-1 with TRBJ2-5; tentative D call: TRBD1 (5 bases). From germline, CDR1 is MNHNS and CDR2 SASEGT. V shed 2 bases and J shed 0 bases, with 16 bases lying between them. The CDR3 is made up of 17 amino acids. The CDR3 protein is CASSELEGVRDQETQYF. The CDR3 DNA follows: TGTGCCAGCAGTGAATTAGAAGGGGTTCGGGACCAAGAGACCCAGTACTTC.

This clone was picked up a small number of times. This CDR3 is also generated by other DNA sequences in the sample. This sequence joins TRBV4-3 and TRBJ1-1, with D tentatively TRBD1 (5 bases). V lost 0 bases to trimming and J lost 1 base, with 9 bases between them. Germline values: CDR1 LGHNA, CDR2 YSLEER. There are 15 residues in the CDR3. The CDR3 sequence is CASSQEGERNTEAFF. CDR3 coding DNA: TGCGCCAGCAGCCAAGAAGGGGAGAGGAACACTGAAGCTTTCTTT.

The chain uses TRBV6-5 and TRBJ1-1; a possible D gene is TRBD1 (6 bases). Germline CDR1 reads MNHEY; CDR2 reads SVGAGI. The germline V and J ends were trimmed by 6 bases and 8 bases, with 10 bases remaining between them. The CDR3 length is 11 residues. The CDR3 DNA follows: TGTGCCAGCAGATTAGGGACAGAAGCTTTCTTT. It encodes CASRLGTEAFF.

The rearrangement uses TRBV19 and TRBJ2-7, with D perhaps matching TRBD1 (5 bases). Looked up from germline, CDR1 is LNHDA and CDR2 is SQIVND (reference sequence). Trimming pared 4 bases from V and 1 base from J, leaving 14 bases between. The CDR3 has 15 amino acids. The CDR3 DNA is TGTGCCAGTAGTACCCCCGAGACAGCGTCCTACGAGCAGTACTTC. It specifies CASSTPETASYEQYF. Variable domain in full (rest from reference TRBV19 and TRBJ2-7): DGGITQSPKYLFRKEGQNVTLSCEQNLNHDAMYWYRQDPGQGLRLIYYSQIVNDFQKGDIAEGYSVSREKKESFPLTVTSAQKNPTAFYLCASSTPETASYEQYFGPGTRLTVT.

The rearrangement joins TRBV13 to TRBJ1-1, with 11 bases identical to TRBD1. Germline lookup yields CDR1 PRHDT and CDR2 FYEKMQ (reference sequence). This CDR3 is built from 16 residues. The ends lost 0 bases at V and 5 bases at J; junction bases unmatched: 5. The CDR3 is CASSLGGQGDWTEAFF. For the CDR3, the DNA is TGTGCCAGCAGCTTAGGGGGACAGGGGGATTGGACTGAAGCTTTCTTT.

The chain is built from TRBV10-3 and TRBJ1-3; D is perhaps TRBD1 (6 bases). The germline CDR1 and CDR2 sequences are ENHRY and SYGVKD. This CDR3 is 16 amino acids long. V was pared by 3 bases and J by 0 bases, with 12 bases between. This CDR3 is CAISEDRKASGNTIYF. The CDR3 nucleotides are TGTGCCATCAGTGAAGACAGGAAAGCCTCTGGAAACACCATATATTTT.

The chain combines TRBV9 with TRBJ2-3; the match to TRBD2 covers 7 bases. The CDR3 contains 15 residues. J gave up 1 base and V 6 bases, and 8 bases lay outside the gene matches. Germline V gives CDR1 SGDLS, CDR2 YYNGEE. The CDR3 region is CASNSLGGGTDTQYF. The CDR3 region has the DNA TGTGCCAGCAACAGTTTGGGGGGGGGCACAGATACGCAGTATTTT. The variable domain in full, completed from reference TRBV9 and TRBJ2-3, reads DSGVTQTPKHLITATGQRVTLRCSPRSGDLSVYWYQQSLDQGLQFLIQYYNGEERAKGNILERFSAQQFPDLHSELNLSSLELGDSALYFCASNSLGGGTDTQYFGPGTRLTVL.